This paragraph covers one T cell receptor (beta chain) sequence. This clone appeared once. Its antigen remains unidentified. The record has no base qualities; no much larger clone is one base away. This entry is derived from a study of blood T cell repertoires in COVID-19 (dated by TCRdb to 2019 to 2021). Some background on the complete study: Samples from collaborators originated in the United States, Italy and Spain and spanned both the acute and convalescent phases of COVID-19. A de-identified subject ID, COVID-19 status, age in years and sex were almost always included in the sample metadata. Samples came from the ongoing ImmuneRACE study (first 160 participants) plus 1,254 subjects from 6 global collaborators. The repertoires were released in a freely available public database meant as a resource for research on the immune response to SARS-CoV-2. The dataset comprised deeply sampled blood TCRbeta repertoires from subjects exposed to, actively infected with, or recovered from COVID-19. HLA class I and class II types, where available, came from metadata supplied by the sample provider rather than from assay-based typing. The prospective study material was composed of cDNA or gDNA derived from T cells, B-cell-depleted T cells, or PBMCs. The research as a whole found: How much clinical and demographic metadata was included differed by source and by participant, and the metadata was provided uncurated.

The immunoSEQ Assay, a bias-controlled multiplex PCR, was used to amplify TCRbeta CDR3 regions from genomic DNA. The authors' analysis ran thus. Nucleated cell counts per sample were estimated from amplification of reference gene primers within the assay. To quantify the absolute abundance of each unique TCRbeta CDR3 rearrangement, sequence reads were collapsed and filtered. For each sample, productive Simpson clonality was calculated by taking the square root of Simpson's diversity index across productive rearrangements. TCRdb obtained this table from immuneACCESS and retained in-frame rearrangements with V and J assigned. These tables miss some clones; where compared with another copy, unresolved V genes account for less than half of the shortfall, and the remainder is unexplained. D and trimming come from the DNA, and the V and J calls and clone size come from that table. In all, the sample holds approximately 260,000 clones, and 84% of those were seen once. The ten largest clones capture 8.6% of the sample.

Each collaborating institution followed its own protocols to collect whole blood in K2EDTA tubes. Collaborator samples were shipped for TCRbeta analysis as frozen whole blood, isolated PBMCs, or DNA extracted from either sample type. Trimming leaves V shorter by 2 bases and J shorter by 5 bases, with the junction holding 10 bases beyond the gene matches. Reading from cysteine to phenylalanine, the CDR3 counts 16 amino acids. Only the CDR3 DNA stays, 48 bases, in frame from base 1. As encoded in the germline V gene, CDR1 is SNHLY while CDR2 is FYNNEI. The V and J segments used are TRBV2 and TRBJ2-7, with TRBD1 matching 9 junction bases. The clonotype was recovered from a human donor in a cohort sampled during active COVID-19. The sequenced sample was peripheral blood. The CDR3 has the sequence CASSETTDRGPHEQYF. The bases read TGTGCCAGCAGTGAAACGACGGACAGGGGTCCCCACGAGCAGTACTTC.